One and the same sample provided the 8 T cell receptor beta chains below, sequenced in a study of Ad26.COV2.S vaccination and SARS-CoV-2 variants. The treatment: about 20 received Ad26.COV2.S at low or high dose, single or two shots; about 5 received placebo; per-sample allocation not given. After the first vaccine or placebo injection, samples were drawn on day 63. Measured with immunoSEQ multiplex PCR; TCRdb has only the in-frame clones, and not every one. The sample yields hundreds of thousands of clones, over 75% seen once. The starting material was peripheral blood, obtained in a trial of Ad26.COV2.S vaccine versus placebo. The receptors were gathered from a person between 18 and 65 years old who received the Ad26.COV2.S COVID-19 vaccine or a placebo.

The chain joins TRBV5-4 to TRBJ1-1; D is possibly TRBD1 (5 bases). Deletions cut 4 bases from V and 4 bases from J, with 14 bases between. Per the germline V gene, CDR1 is SGHNT and CDR2 is YYREEE (reference sequence). This CDR3 region has 14 residues. CDR3 amino acids: CASSKSGTPTEAFF. The CDR3 nucleotides read TGTGCCAGCAGCAAGTCCGGGACTCCCACTGAAGCTTTCTTT.

This clone has just a few counts. The chain employs TRBV25-1 and TRBJ1-2, with 7 bases lining up with TRBD1. Germline CDR1 is MGHDK and CDR2 is SYGVNS. With 3 bases clipped from V and 3 bases from J, the junction kept 4 bases outside the gene matches. The CDR3 consists of 14 residues. The CDR3 nucleotides read TGTGCCAGCAGTGAGTTTGACAGGGACTATGGCTACACCTTC. It codes for CASSEFDRDYGYTF.

This sequence joins TRBV15 and TRBJ2-2, with D tentatively TRBD2 (5 bases). The CDR3 covers 13 residues. CDR1 and CDR2 from the germline V gene are LNHNV and YYDKDF (reference sequence). V was cut by 1 base and J by 6 bases, with 6 bases left in between. The CDR3 nucleotides read TGTGCCACCAGCAGAGTGGGAGCCGGGGAGCTGTTTTTT. Translated, it gives CATSRVGAGELFF.

This clone has a single count. The V gene is TRBV7-9, the J gene TRBJ2-3; D gene uncertain. This CDR3 has 14 residues. Germline CDR1 reads SEHNR; CDR2 reads FQNEAQ (reference sequence). V dropped 5 bases and J dropped 6 bases, with 15 bases sitting between them. The CDR3 nucleotides read TGTGCCAGCAGCCAAAGGGCCCCCCCGGATACGCAGTATTTT. Protein: CASSQRAPPDTQYF. The full variable domain, with the rest looked up from reference TRBV7-9 and TRBJ2-3, is DTGVSQNPRHKITKRGQNVTFRCDPISEHNRLYWYRQTLGQGPEFLTYFQNEAQLEKSRLLSDRFSAERPKGSFSTLEIQRTEQGDSAMYLCASSQRAPPDTQYFGPGTRLTVL.

The CDR3 is CASSYSTASAETQYF. CDR3 bases: TGTGCCAGCAGTTACTCGACGGCTAGCGCAGAGACCCAGTACTTC. This chain uses TRBV6-5 with TRBJ2-5; D perhaps matches TRBD2 (6 bases). CDR1 is MNHEY and CDR2 is SVGAGI in the germline V gene. Trimming took 0 bases from V and 4 from J, leaving 12 bases between them. The length of the CDR3 is 15 residues.

This chain connects TRBV4-3 to TRBJ2-7, with 9 bases fitting TRBD2. This CDR3 has 17 amino acids. V dropped 1 base and J dropped 3; count of bases not matched to a gene: 10. Germline V gene lookup returns CDR1 LGHNA and CDR2 YSLEER. CDR3 DNA sequence: TGCGCCAGCAGCCAAGGGTTAGCGGGAGCCCTCGACTACGAGCAGTACTTC. It encodes CASSQGLAGALDYEQYF.

In its sample, this clone was seen a few times. The chain is built from TRBV5-1 and TRBJ2-2; D uncertain. The germline gives CDR1 SGHRS, CDR2 YFSETQ. CDR3 length equals 13 residues. The V and J ends lost 0 bases and 5 bases respectively, with 5 bases between them. CDR3 in amino acids: CASSLGLTGELFF. The CDR3 DNA reads as TGCGCCAGCAGCTTGGGCCTTACCGGGGAGCTGTTTTTT.

The CDR3 protein is CASSGGTADYEQYF. In DNA form, the CDR3 reads TGTGCCAGTAGTGGCGGGACAGCCGACTACGAGCAGTACTTC. The chain joins TRBV19 to TRBJ2-7, with D possibly being TRBD1 (7 bases). Germline CDR1 is LNHDA and CDR2 is SQIVND (reference sequence). There are 14 residues in the CDR3. Trimming took 5 bases from V and 3 from J, leaving 14 bases between them.